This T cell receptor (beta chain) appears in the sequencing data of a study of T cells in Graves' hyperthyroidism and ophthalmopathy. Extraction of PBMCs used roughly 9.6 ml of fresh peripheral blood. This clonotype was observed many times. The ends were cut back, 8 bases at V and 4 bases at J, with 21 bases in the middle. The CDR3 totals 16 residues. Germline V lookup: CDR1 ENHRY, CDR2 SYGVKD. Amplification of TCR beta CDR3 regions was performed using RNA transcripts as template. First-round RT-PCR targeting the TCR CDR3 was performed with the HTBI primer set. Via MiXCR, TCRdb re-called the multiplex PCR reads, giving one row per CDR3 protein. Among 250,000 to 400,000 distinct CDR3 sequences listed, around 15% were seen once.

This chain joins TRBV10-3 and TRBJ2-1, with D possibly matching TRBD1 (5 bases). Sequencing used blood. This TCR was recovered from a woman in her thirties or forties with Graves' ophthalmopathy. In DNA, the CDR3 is TGTGCCATCGCAAAAGAGCAGGGAATTCCATACAATGAGCAGTTCTTC. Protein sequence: CAIAKEQGIPYNEQFF.